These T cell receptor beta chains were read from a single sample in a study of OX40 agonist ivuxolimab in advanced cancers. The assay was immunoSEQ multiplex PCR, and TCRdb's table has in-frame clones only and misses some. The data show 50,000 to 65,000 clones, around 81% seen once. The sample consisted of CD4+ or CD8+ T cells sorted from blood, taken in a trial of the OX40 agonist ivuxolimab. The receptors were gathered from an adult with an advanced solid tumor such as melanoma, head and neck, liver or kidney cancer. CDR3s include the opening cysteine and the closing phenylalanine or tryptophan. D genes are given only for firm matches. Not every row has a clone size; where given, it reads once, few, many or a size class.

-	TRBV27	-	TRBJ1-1	CASSLKGLNTEAFF	TGTGCCAGCAGTTTGAAGGGCCTGAACACTGAAGCTTTCTTT
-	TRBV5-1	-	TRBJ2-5	CASRPRGREETQYF	TGCGCCAGTAGACCTCGGGGCAGGGAGGAGACCCAGTACTTC
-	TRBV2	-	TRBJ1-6	CASTTTGNNSPLHF	TGTGCCAGCACCACGACAGGAAATAATTCACCCCTCCACTTT
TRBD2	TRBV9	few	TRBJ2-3	CASSVLAGGPDTQYF	TGTGCCAGCAGCGTACTAGCGGGGGGTCCAGATACGCAGTATTTT
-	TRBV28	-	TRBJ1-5	CASSSTVQPQHF	TGTGCCAGCAGTTCCACCGTTCAGCCCCAGCATTTT
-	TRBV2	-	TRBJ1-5	CASSELGNQPQHF	TGTGCCAGCAGTGAACTAGGGAATCAGCCCCAGCATTTT
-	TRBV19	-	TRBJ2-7	CASSNQGRAYEQYF	TGTGCCAGTAGTAACCAGGGTCGAGCCTACGAGCAGTACTTC
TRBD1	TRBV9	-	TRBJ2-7	CASSTGTGGYYEQYF	TGTGCCAGCAGCACCGGGACAGGGGGCTACTACGAGCAGTACTTC
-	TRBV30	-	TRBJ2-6	CAWSSLVGSGANVLTF	TGTGCCTGGAGTTCGCTGGTCGGCTCTGGGGCCAACGTCCTGACTTTC
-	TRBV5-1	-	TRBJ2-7	CASSSGTVAEQYF	TGCGCCAGCAGCTCCGGGACGGTTGCCGAGCAGTACTTC
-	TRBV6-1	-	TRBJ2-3	CASSEAPGGYIDTQYF	TGTGCCAGCAGTGAAGCGCCCGGGGGCTATATAGATACGCAGTATTTT
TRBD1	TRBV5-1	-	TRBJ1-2	CASSLFTTGEAYGYTF	TGCGCCAGCAGCTTGTTTACTACAGGGGAGGCTTATGGCTACACCTTC
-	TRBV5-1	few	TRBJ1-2	CASSSTEAGGGGLYGYTF	TGCGCCAGCAGCTCAACCGAAGCGGGGGGCGGCGGCTTATATGGCTACACCTTC
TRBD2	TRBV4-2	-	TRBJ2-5	CASSQGRGGYQETQYF	TGTGCCAGCAGCCAAGGCCGGGGGGGGTACCAAGAGACCCAGTACTTC
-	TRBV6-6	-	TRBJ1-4	CASRLGAGEKLFF	TGTGCCAGCCGGCTCGGGGCGGGAGAAAAACTGTTTTTT
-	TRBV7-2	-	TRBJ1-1	CASSFGGAGNTEAFF	TGTGCCAGCAGCTTCGGGGGCGCTGGGAACACTGAAGCTTTCTTT
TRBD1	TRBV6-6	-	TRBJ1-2	CASSSGTGGYTF	TGTGCCAGCAGTTCTGGGACAGGTGGCTACACCTTC
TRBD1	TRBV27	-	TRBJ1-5	CASSSTGIGQPQHF	TGTGCCAGCAGTTCGACAGGGATCGGTCAGCCCCAGCATTTT
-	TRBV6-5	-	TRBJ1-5	CASSYDRSQPQHF	TGTGCCAGCAGTTACGACAGGTCTCAGCCCCAGCATTTT
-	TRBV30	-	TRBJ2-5	CAWSNPQLFGETQYF	TGTGCCTGGAGTAATCCGCAGTTGTTCGGGGAGACCCAGTACTTC
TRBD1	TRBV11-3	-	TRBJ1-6	CASSFRQGYNSPLHF	TGTGCCAGCAGCTTCCGACAGGGGTATAATTCACCCCTCCACTTT
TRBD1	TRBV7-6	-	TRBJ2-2	CASSSDRGLRIGELFF	TGTGCCAGCAGCTCGGACAGGGGGCTGAGGATCGGGGAGCTGTTTTTT
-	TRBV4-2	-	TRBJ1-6	CASSQDGGGSYNSPLHF	TGTGCCAGCAGCCAAGATGGGGGGGGCTCCTATAATTCACCCCTCCACTTT
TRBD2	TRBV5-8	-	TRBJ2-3	CASHEGIQLALSTDTQYF	TGTGCCAGCCACGAGGGGATCCAACTAGCGTTGAGCACAGATACGCAGTATTTT
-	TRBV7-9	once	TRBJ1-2	CASTRDPNYGYTF	TGTGCCAGCACCAGGGACCCTAACTATGGCTACACCTTC
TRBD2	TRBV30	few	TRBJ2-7	CAWSVTSGLYEQYF	TGTGCCTGGAGTGTAACTAGCGGCCTCTACGAGCAGTACTTC
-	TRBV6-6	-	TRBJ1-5	CASSSDIYSNQPQHF	TGTGCCAGCAGTTCCGATATATATAGCAATCAGCCCCAGCATTTT
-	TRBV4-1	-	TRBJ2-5	CASSPARDLQETQYF	TGCGCCAGCAGCCCAGCCAGGGACCTCCAAGAGACCCAGTACTTC
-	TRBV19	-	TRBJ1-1	CASSILRHSGEAFF	TGTGCCAGTAGTATATTGCGGCACAGCGGTGAAGCTTTCTTT
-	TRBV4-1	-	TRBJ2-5	CASSQEGHKETQYF	TGCGCCAGCAGCCAAGAAGGACATAAAGAGACCCAGTACTTC
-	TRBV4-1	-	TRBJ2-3	CASSQAGTDTQYF	TGCGCCAGCAGCCAAGCGGGGACAGATACGCAGTATTTT
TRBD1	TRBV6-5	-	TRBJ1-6	CASRGQANSPLHF	TGTGCCAGCAGGGGACAGGCTAATTCACCCCTCCACTTT
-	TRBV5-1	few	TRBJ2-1	CASSSQGLLSNEQFF	TGCGCCAGCAGCTCCCAGGGTCTACTCTCCAATGAGCAGTTCTTC
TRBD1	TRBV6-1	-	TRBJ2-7	CASTLIGQGRSEQYF	TGTGCCAGCACTTTAATAGGACAGGGTCGTTCCGAGCAGTACTTC
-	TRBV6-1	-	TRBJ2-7	CASSRVLGTAYEQYF	TGTGCCAGCAGCCGCGTCCTTGGGACCGCCTACGAGCAGTACTTC
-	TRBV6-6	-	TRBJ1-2	CASSNTPNYGYTF	TGTGCCAGCAGTAATACACCGAACTATGGCTACACCTTC
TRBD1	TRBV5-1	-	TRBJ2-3	CASSSGGGTDTQYF	TGCGCCAGCAGCTCAGGGGGCGGCACAGATACGCAGTATTTT